The rows below give T cell receptor beta chains drawn from one sample of a study of identical twins. TCRdb fed the 5' RACE reads into MiXCR, producing one record per CDR3 protein. The sample carries just over 450,000 distinct CDR3 sequences, 12% to 15% recorded once. The sample was also reused in another study, on yellow fever vaccine responses in identical twins.

Input material: CD4+ T cells sorted from blood. All receptors derive from a woman aged 18 to 35 in good health. Each CDR3 is given with its conserved first and last residue. The order of the fields is J gene, CDR3 length, V gene, D gene, clone size, CDR3 DNA, CDR3 protein. D genes are given only for firm matches. The size field is filled for only some rows; it gives once, few, many or a size class.

TRBJ2-1	15	TRBV5-5	TRBD2	-	TGTGCCAGCAGCTTGCAGCGGGGGGCCAACAATGAGCAGTTCTTC	CASSLQRGANNEQFF
TRBJ2-2	15	TRBV12-3/TRBV12-4	TRBD2	many	TGTGCCAGCACCCCCCGGGGGGGCTTAGGCGGGGAGCTGTTTTTT	CASTPRGGLGGELFF
TRBJ2-7	13	TRBV6-2/TRBV6-3	TRBD2	-	TGTGCCAGCAGGGGACTAGCGGGCAGCGAGCAGTACTTC	CASRGLAGSEQYF
TRBJ2-1	15	TRBV4-2	TRBD1	few	TGTGCCAGCAGCCTAGGGACAGGGGGTAGCACTGAGCAGTTCTTC	CASSLGTGGSTEQFF
TRBJ1-6	15	TRBV20-1	-	-	TGCAGTGCTAGGTCCGGGAGCTCCTATAATTCACCCCTCCACTTT	CSARSGSSYNSPLHF
TRBJ2-7	16	TRBV14	-	-	TGTGCCAGCAGCCAAGAGGGTCAGTCAAGATTCTACGAGCAGTACTTC	CASSQEGQSRFYEQYF
TRBJ2-1	18	TRBV5-1	-	-	TGCGCCAGCAGCTTGAGGCCGTCCGGGGGGCTACAAAACAATGAGCAGTTCTTC	CASSLRPSGGLQNNEQFF
TRBJ2-2	14	TRBV12-3/TRBV12-4	-	-	TGTGCCAGTAGGACTGCATGGGACACCGGGGAGCTGTTTTTT	CASRTAWDTGELFF
TRBJ2-3	16	TRBV12-3/TRBV12-4	TRBD2	few	TGTGCCAGCAGACCGACACTAGCGGGAGTAACAGATACGCAGTATTTT	CASRPTLAGVTDTQYF
TRBJ1-2	14	TRBV5-1	TRBD1	few	TGCGCCAGCAGCTCCGACAGGGAGGAGTATGGCTACACCTTC	CASSSDREEYGYTF
TRBJ2-3	16	TRBV7-9	TRBD2	few	TGTGCCAGCAGCTTAACTAGCGGGAGAGAAACAGATACGCAGTATTTT	CASSLTSGRETDTQYF
TRBJ2-2	17	TRBV5-1	TRBD2	few	TGCGCCAGCAGCATACCTGCGATAGCGGGGAACACCGGGGAGCTGTTTTTT	CASSIPAIAGNTGELFF
TRBJ2-5	16	TRBV27	-	-	TGTGCCAGCAGTTGGGGGACAAGGATGTCCCAAGAGACCCAGTACTTC	CASSWGTRMSQETQYF
TRBJ2-6	15	TRBV5-1	-	few	TGCGCCAGCAGCTTAGAGGTTCTTCAGGCCAACGTCCTGACTTTC	CASSLEVLQANVLTF
TRBJ2-3	15	TRBV4-3	-	few	TGCGCCAGCAGCCAAGCGGGAGCAGGGGGGGATACGCAGTATTTT	CASSQAGAGGDTQYF
TRBJ2-1	13	TRBV20-1	TRBD2	once	TGCAGTGCTAGAACCGGGACTAGCTTTGAGCAGTTCTTC	CSARTGTSFEQFF
TRBJ1-4	13	TRBV2	-	few	TGTGCCAGGGGGACCAGGGGAGGTGAAAAACTGTTTTTT	CARGTRGGEKLFF
TRBJ2-1	16	TRBV20-1	TRBD2	few	TGCAGTGCTAGATCAGGACTAGCGGACTCTTACAATGAGCAGTTCTTC	CSARSGLADSYNEQFF
TRBJ1-6	15	TRBV20-1	-	many	TGCAGTGCTAGATCCGCCCTCTCCTATAATTCACCCCTCCACTTT	CSARSALSYNSPLHF
TRBJ2-1	15	TRBV20-1	TRBD2	many	TGCAGTGCTAGAGTGGGACTAGCGGGTGGCAATGAGCAGTTCTTC	CSARVGLAGGNEQFF
TRBJ2-1	13	TRBV30	-	-	TGTGCCTGGAGTGTACTTCCCCCCGCTGAGCAGTTCTTC	CAWSVLPPAEQFF
TRBJ2-1	15	TRBV6-4	TRBD2	-	TGTGCCAGCAGTTTGATAGCGGGAGGGCCTAATGAGCAGTTCTTC	CASSLIAGGPNEQFF
TRBJ2-1	15	TRBV5-1	-	few	TGCGCCAGCAGCTTGGAGGCTGTGGGGGGCTATGAGCAGTTCTTC	CASSLEAVGGYEQFF
TRBJ2-1	19	TRBV6-5	TRBD2	-	TGTGCCAGCAGTTTCCCGGGACTAGCGGGAGAGAACTCCTACAATGAGCAGTTCTTC	CASSFPGLAGENSYNEQFF
TRBJ2-4	17	TRBV15	TRBD1	many	TGTGCCACCAGCAGACTGGGAACCGGGACAGGGAAAAACATTCAGTACTTC	CATSRLGTGTGKNIQYF
TRBJ2-7	15	TRBV2	TRBD2	few	TGTGCCAGCACAGGGACTAGCGGGATAATCTACGAGCAGTACTTC	CASTGTSGIIYEQYF
TRBJ2-1	15	TRBV7-2	-	few	TGTGCCAGCAGCTTACAAAGTAGCTCCTACAATGAGCAGTTCTTC	CASSLQSSSYNEQFF
TRBJ2-7	12	TRBV7-2	-	-	TGTGCCAGCAGCACAAGTATCGACGAGCAGTACTTC	CASSTSIDEQYF
TRBJ2-7	13	TRBV5-6	TRBD1	-	TGTGCCAGCAGCTCCCGGGACAGGGGGCGGCAGTACTTC	CASSSRDRGRQYF